This T cell receptor (beta chain) originates from a study of T cell responses to AZD1222 COVID-19 vaccine. Findings and limits, study-wide: Once two AZD1222 doses were given, Spike-specific TCR breadth and depth went up. The span of vaccine-associated CD4 TCRs extended across spike, with dominance at 160-218 and 743-854.

V was pared by 5 bases and J by 2 bases, with 17 bases between. The length of the CDR3 is 15 residues. CDR1 SGHRS and CDR2 YFSETQ come from the germline V gene. TCRdb's copy holds only in-frame clones and misses some; the assay was immunoSEQ multiplex PCR. The data hold about 150,000 clones, with about 91% observed a single time. As regards this clone: Antigen: not known.

The genes are TRBV5-1 and TRBJ2-7; maybe TRBD1 (8 bases). The sequence was obtained from an adult in good health. The starting material was peripheral blood, obtained on day 0 of AZD1222 vaccination. The CDR3 sequence: CASSFNRGGTYEQYF. CDR3 DNA sequence: TGCGCCAGCAGTTTTAACAGGGGGGGAACCTACGAGCAGTACTTC. Together with reference TRBV5-1 and TRBJ2-7, the CDR3 gives the full variable domain: KAGVTQTPRYLIKTRGQQVTLSCSPISGHRSVSWYQQTPGQGLQFLFEYFSETQRNKGNFPGRFSGRQFSNSRSEMNVSTLELGDSALYLCASSFNRGGTYEQYFGPGTRLTVT.